This T cell receptor beta chain was recorded in a study of blood T cell repertoires in COVID-19. Study-wide context: Both acute and convalescent COVID-19 samples were obtained from the United States, Italy and Spain. In each case, the material was cDNA or gDNA derived from T cells, B-cell-depleted T cells, or PBMCs.

The CDR3 consists of 14 residues. V dropped 2 bases and J dropped 1 base, with 9 bases sitting between them. Germline V gene data show CDR1 as MNHEY and CDR2 as SVGAGI. Original methodology: How many nucleated cells were present was estimated from reference gene primer amplification. Generated by immunoSEQ multiplex PCR, the TCRdb table keeps only in-frame clones and is missing some. Clone size and the V and J calls come from that table; the DNA yielded D and trimming. The table records about 160,000 clones, about 86% of them present only once. Material for sequencing was peripheral blood. This TCR was sampled from a man aged 45-65 years with active or convalescent COVID-19. The rearrangement joins TRBV6-5 to TRBJ2-7; maybe TRBD2 (5 bases). For the CDR3, the DNA is TGTGCCAGCAGTTACCTCAGCGGTTCCTACGAGCAGTACTTC. Translating it yields CASSYLSGSYEQYF.